A selection of T cell receptor beta chains follows, all from one sample in a study of cytomegalovirus exposure and HLA in healthy donors. Assay: immunoSEQ multiplex PCR; the TCRdb copy retains only in-frame clones and omits some. The sample lists 190,000 or so clones; 80% to 85% were seen once. The sample consisted of PBMCs. These TCRs come from a man aged 45 to 65 in good health and CMV-seronegative. Each CDR3 is given with its conserved first and last residue. Each record gives: clone size, V gene, J gene, D gene, CDR3 protein, CDR3 DNA. The D gene is left open where the match is weak. Clone size appears in some rows only: once, few, many, or a class for an expanded clone.

-,TRBV7-6,TRBJ2-3,-,CASSLTGQGQDTQYF,TGTGCCAGCAGCTTAACCGGGCAGGGTCAGGATACGCAGTATTTT
-,TRBV14,TRBJ2-1,-,CASSLYASYNEQFF,TGTGCCAGCAGCCTCTATGCTTCCTACAATGAGCAGTTCTTC
-,TRBV7-3,TRBJ1-1,-,CASSPTGHKNTEAFF,TGTGCCAGCAGCCCCACAGGCCACAAGAACACTGAAGCTTTCTTT
-,TRBV5-4,TRBJ2-1,TRBD1,CASSTWDRGPVF,TGTGCCAGCAGCACCTGGGACAGGGGCCCGGTCTTC
-,TRBV6-1,TRBJ2-7,TRBD1,CASEGRDRSPLEQYF,TGTGCCAGCGAGGGCCGGGACAGATCCCCCCTCGAGCAGTACTTC
-,TRBV5-4,TRBJ1-1,TRBD1,CASSSETKRDRGAFF,TGTGCCAGCAGCTCTGAGACAAAAAGGGACAGGGGCGCTTTCTTT
-,TRBV5-8,TRBJ2-2,TRBD1,CASSSRGLYTGELFF,TGTGCCAGCAGCTCCAGGGGGCTCTACACCGGGGAGCTGTTTTTT
-,TRBV7-9,TRBJ1-2,-,CASSFPGQSYGYTF,TGTGCCAGCAGCTTCCCCGGACAGTCCTATGGCTACACCTTC
-,TRBV18,TRBJ2-7,TRBD1,CASVRTGNSYEQYF,TGTGCCAGTGTGAGGACAGGGAACTCCTACGAGCAGTACTTC
few,TRBV18,TRBJ1-3,-,CASSSTSDSGNTIYF,TGTGCCAGCTCATCGACTTCTGACTCTGGAAACACCATATATTTT
-,TRBV7-9,TRBJ1-6,TRBD1,CSSSSQGGNNSPLHF,TGTTCCAGCAGCTCACAGGGGGGGAATAATTCACCCCTCCACTTT
-,TRBV27,TRBJ2-7,TRBD2,CASSYSGRAPGEQYF,TGTGCCAGCAGTTATAGCGGGAGGGCCCCTGGTGAGCAGTACTTC
once,TRBV5-1,TRBJ2-1,TRBD1,CASSLAPGGTEQFF,TGCGCCAGCAGCTTGGCCCCAGGGGGCACTGAGCAGTTCTTC
-,TRBV18,TRBJ2-7,TRBD2,CASSPSGRKGEQYF,TGTGCCAGCTCACCGAGCGGGAGGAAGGGGGAGCAGTACTTC
-,TRBV6-4,TRBJ1-5,TRBD1,CASSDSGDRGFNSNQPQHF,TGTGCCAGCAGTGACTCAGGTGACAGGGGGTTCAATAGCAATCAGCCCCAGCATTTT